Listed below are T cell receptor beta chains from one sample, sequenced in a study of OX40 agonist ivuxolimab in advanced cancers. Repertoires were generated with immunoSEQ multiplex PCR, while TCRdb's copy carries only in-frame clones and drops some. The sample gives around 72,000 clones, 88% of which show up once; roughly 3% is in the top ten. The source was CD4+ or CD8+ T cells sorted from blood, collected in a trial of the OX40 agonist ivuxolimab. Source of these receptors: an adult with an advanced solid tumor such as melanoma, head and neck, liver or kidney cancer. Both conserved end residues are part of each CDR3. The D gene is left open where the match is weak. Where a row states a size, it is once, few, many or the class of an expanded clone; other rows omit it.

D	size	V	J	CDR3	DNA
.	.	TRBV15	TRBJ2-3	CATSREGWGTDTQYF	TGTGCCACCAGCAGAGAAGGATGGGGGACAGATACGCAGTATTTT
.	.	TRBV7-9	TRBJ1-3	CASSSKVGVSGNTIYF	TGTGCCAGCAGCTCGAAAGTGGGGGTCTCCGGAAACACCATATATTTT
.	.	TRBV10-1	TRBJ1-1	CASSESPAQGTEAFF	TGCGCCAGCAGTGAGTCCCCAGCCCAAGGCACTGAAGCTTTCTTT
.	.	TRBV11-2	TRBJ1-1	CASSSAGGRNTEAFF	TGTGCCAGCAGCTCAGCTGGGGGCAGGAACACTGAAGCTTTCTTT
.	.	TRBV2	TRBJ2-4	CASSGESLAKNIQYF	TGTGCCAGCAGTGGAGAATCGTTAGCCAAAAACATTCAGTACTTC
.	.	TRBV28	TRBJ1-5	CASSTPQGDNQPQHF	TGTGCCAGCAGCACCCCACAGGGAGACAATCAGCCCCAGCATTTT
.	.	TRBV19	TRBJ2-3	CASSIYVGAEPFGTQYF	TGTGCCAGTAGTATATATGTCGGAGCGGAGCCCTTTGGTACGCAGTATTTT
TRBD2	.	TRBV5-4	TRBJ2-5	CASSPGLAGEETQYF	TGTGCCAGCAGCCCGGGACTAGCGGGGGAAGAGACCCAGTACTTC
TRBD1	.	TRBV9	TRBJ1-2	CASDRGDNYGYTF	TGTGCCAGCGACAGGGGAGATAACTATGGCTACACCTTC
TRBD2	.	TRBV5-8	TRBJ2-1	CASSSMTSGRIPYNEQFF	TGTGCCAGCAGCTCCATGACTAGCGGGAGGATCCCCTACAATGAGCAGTTCTTC
.	.	TRBV6-5	TRBJ1-1	CASSRDPNTEAFF	TGTGCCAGCAGTAGGGACCCCAACACTGAAGCTTTCTTT
.	.	TRBV10-3	TRBJ2-3	CAISGVGWTDTQYF	TGTGCCATCAGTGGGGTCGGGTGGACAGATACGCAGTATTTT
.	.	TRBV10-3	TRBJ1-2	CAISDMTRGGPYGYTF	TGTGCCATCAGTGACATGACACGTGGTGGCCCATATGGCTACACCTTC
TRBD1	.	TRBV7-6	TRBJ1-4	CASSWGGDRAEKLFF	TGTGCCAGCAGCTGGGGAGGGGACAGGGCAGAAAAACTGTTTTTT
.	.	TRBV2	TRBJ1-5	CASSFSGTSNQPQHF	TGTGCCAGCAGTTTTTCCGGGACAAGCAATCAGCCCCAGCATTTT
TRBD1	.	TRBV27	TRBJ2-7	CASSFRTGGRPEQYF	TGTGCCAGCAGTTTCCGGACAGGGGGCCGGCCTGAGCAGTACTTC
.	.	TRBV2	TRBJ2-7	CASRAQGLYEQYF	TGTGCCAGCAGAGCCCAGGGGTTGTACGAGCAGTACTTC
.	.	TRBV7-9	TRBJ1-5	CASSSSIRGGLIQPQHF	TGTGCCAGCAGCTCCTCCATAAGGGGGGGCCTGATTCAGCCCCAGCATTTT
TRBD2	.	TRBV11-2	TRBJ2-3	CASSLWAGGPEVTQYF	TGTGCCAGCAGCTTGTGGGCGGGAGGGCCGGAGGTGACGCAGTATTTT
TRBD1	.	TRBV6-4	TRBJ1-2	CASSWDSRYGYTF	TGTGCCAGCAGTTGGGACAGTCGCTATGGCTACACCTTC
.	once	TRBV15	TRBJ2-5	CATSRLKEGGETQYF	TGTGCCACCAGCAGGCTTAAGGAAGGCGGGGAGACCCAGTACTTC
TRBD1	.	TRBV5-6	TRBJ2-7	CASSQQGNFEQYF	TGTGCCAGCAGCCAACAGGGGAATTTCGAGCAGTACTTC
.	.	TRBV2	TRBJ1-3	CASSAGQHLSGNTIYF	TGTGCCAGCAGTGCGGGGCAACACCTCTCTGGAAACACCATATATTTT
TRBD2	.	TRBV27	TRBJ2-1	CASSLGLAGGWFF	TGTGCCAGCAGTTTAGGGCTAGCGGGAGGGTGGTTCTTC
.	.	TRBV25-1	TRBJ1-3	CASSEWGTNSGNTIYF	TGTGCCAGCAGTGAATGGGGCACGAACTCTGGAAACACCATATATTTT
TRBD1	.	TRBV28	TRBJ1-2	CASISPAGQGLGGGYTF	TGTGCCAGCATTTCACCCGCGGGACAGGGACTAGGAGGTGGCTACACCTTC
TRBD1	.	TRBV5-6	TRBJ1-2	CASSPVGDRSLYGYTF	TGTGCCAGCAGCCCGGTGGGGGACAGGAGCCTCTATGGCTACACCTTC
.	.	TRBV5-1	TRBJ1-3	CASSLIPELSGNTIYF	TGCGCCAGCAGCTTGATACCGGAATTGTCTGGAAACACCATATATTTT
.	once	TRBV7-3	TRBJ2-2	CASSPGYTGELFF	TGTGCCAGCAGCCCAGGGTACACCGGGGAGCTGTTTTTT
.	once	TRBV19	TRBJ1-5	CASSIDFPPQHF	TGTGCCAGTAGTATAGACTTTCCCCCCCAGCATTTT
.	.	TRBV6-1	TRBJ1-1	CASRGDTEAFF	TGTGCCAGCAGGGGGGACACTGAAGCTTTCTTT
.	.	TRBV28	TRBJ1-2	CASSLQVLGGGYTF	TGTGCCAGCAGTTTACAGGTTCTCGGGGGAGGCTACACCTTC
TRBD2	few	TRBV7-3	TRBJ2-1	CASSLTGIPVGLAATSSYNEQFF	TGTGCCAGCAGCTTAACGGGTATTCCTGTTGGACTAGCGGCAACGAGCTCCTACAATGAGCAGTTCTTC
.	.	TRBV12-2	TRBJ2-3	CASSPLGAGGDSTDTQYF	TGTGCAAGTAGCCCCCTCGGGGCGGGAGGCGATAGCACAGATACGCAGTATTTT
.	few	TRBV18	TRBJ1-1	CAGSPGVATEAFF	TGTGCCGGATCCCCCGGGGTGGCCACTGAAGCTTTCTTT
TRBD2	once	TRBV2	TRBJ2-5	CASTFGGGTETQYF	TGTGCCAGCACCTTTGGGGGGGGTACAGAGACCCAGTACTTC
TRBD1	.	TRBV11-2	TRBJ1-4	CASSPWTGGTNEKLFF	TGTGCCAGCAGCCCCTGGACAGGGGGCACTAATGAAAAACTGTTTTTT
.	.	TRBV27	TRBJ1-1	CASSFGVSNTEAFF	TGTGCCAGCAGTTTTGGGGTTTCTAACACTGAAGCTTTCTTT
.	.	TRBV28	TRBJ2-3	CASSFGVRMVYGTDTQYF	TGTGCCAGCAGTTTTGGAGTCCGGATGGTGTACGGCACAGATACGCAGTATTTT